The 29 T cell receptor beta chains below all came from one sample that was sequenced in a study of T cell responses to AZD1222 COVID-19 vaccine. Here immunoSEQ multiplex PCR was the method, and the copy in TCRdb shows in-frame clones only, minus some. Here the sample spans over 85,000 clones, roughly four fifths being singletons. This material consisted of peripheral blood, taken on day 0 of AZD1222 vaccination. All receptors come from an adult in good health.

This clone was picked up one time. The chain recombines TRBV12-3 or TRBV12-4 with TRBJ1-1; no clear D gene. The CDR3 sequence is 13 residues long. The V end lost 7 bases, the J end lost 0 bases, and 9 bases lay between the germline ends. CDR3 protein: CASILQLNTEAFF. In nucleotides, the CDR3 is TGTGCCAGCATTCTACAGCTGAACACTGAAGCTTTCTTT.

The V and J genes are TRBV12-3 or TRBV12-4 and TRBJ2-7, with TRBD2 as a possible D gene (6 bases). The CDR3 totals 12 residues. The V end lost 3 bases, the J end lost 7 bases, and 10 bases lay between the germline ends. The DNA of the CDR3 is TGTGCCAGCAGTTTCGGAGGGGTTGAGCAGTACTTC. It specifies CASSFGGVEQYF.

The chain recombines TRBV27 with TRBJ1-1; weak D call: TRBD1 (5 bases). V lost 2 bases, J lost 2 bases, and 15 bases lay in between. Germline-derived CDR1 and CDR2 are MNHEY and SMNVEV (reference sequence). The CDR3 spans 16 residues. For the CDR3, the DNA is TGTGCCAGCAGTTTAAGTAGGGTGGGACGAAACACTGAAGCTTTCTTT. Translated: CASSLSRVGRNTEAFF.

The rearrangement joins TRBV24-1 to TRBJ1-2; maybe TRBD1 (6 bases). Germline values: CDR1 KGHDR, CDR2 SFDVKD. The V end lost 3 bases, the J end lost 7 bases, and 20 bases lay between the germline ends. CDR3 size: 16 residues. Written as DNA, the CDR3 is TGTGCCACCAGTGATGGAGTCCAGGGGCAGGTCCGTGGCTACACCTTC. Translating gives CATSDGVQGQVRGYTF.

The chain employs TRBV11-2 and TRBJ1-1; D remains unclear. Germline V gene data show CDR1 as SGHAT and CDR2 as FQNNGV. V was trimmed by 5 bases and J by 8 bases, leaving 15 bases between them. CDR3 size: 13 residues. CDR3 sequence: CASSLSKTGEAFF. CDR3 sequence (DNA): TGTGCCAGCAGCCTGTCTAAAACGGGAGAAGCTTTCTTT. The entire variable domain, with the rest obtained from reference TRBV11-2 and TRBJ1-1, is as follows: EAGVAQSPRYKIIEKRQSVAFWCNPISGHATLYWYQQILGQGPKLLIQFQNNGVVDDSQLPKDRFSAERLKGVDSTLKIQPAKLEDSAVYLCASSLSKTGEAFFGQGTRLTVV.

V gene TRBV5-6 combines with J gene TRBJ2-7, with a tentative D call TRBD1 (5 bases). The V end lost 0 bases, the J end lost 3 bases, and 19 bases lay between the germline ends. This CDR3 has 17 residues. CDR1 and CDR2 from the germline V gene are SGHDT and YYEEEE. CDR3 coding DNA: TGTGCCAGCAGCTTGGACGTCTTTAAAGACAGAAACTACGAGCAGTACTTC. Protein sequence: CASSLDVFKDRNYEQYF.

The genes are TRBV3-1 (or the pseudogene TRBV3-2) and TRBJ1-6; the match to TRBD1 covers 7 bases. The CDR3 has 13 residues. Trimming removed 2 bases from V and 14 bases from J; junction bases left unmatched: 6. CDR1 is LGHDT, CDR2 YNNKEL, per germline (reference sequence). Here the CDR3 reads CASSQTTGTALHF. In DNA, the CDR3 is TGTGCCAGCAGCCAAACTACCGGGACAGCCCTCCACTTT.

The chain links TRBV9 to TRBJ2-3; TRBD1 might be the D (6 bases). This CDR3 is 17 amino acids long. Germline V CDR1 and CDR2: SGDLS, YYNGEE. V was shortened by 4 bases and J by 2 bases, with 20 bases between the two germline ends. The DNA for the CDR3 is TGTGCCAGCAGCTCCAGGGCAGGGGAGACTTACACAGATACGCAGTATTTT. This encodes CASSSRAGETYTDTQYF.

This chain connects TRBV30 to TRBJ1-4; D may be TRBD1 (5 bases). The CDR3 covers 12 residues. The germline gives CDR1 GTSNPN, CDR2 SVGIG (reference sequence). V was shortened by 4 bases and J by 13 bases, with 16 bases between the two germline ends. DNA for the CDR3: TGTGCCTGGAACGTACCCCGGGGGGGACTGTTTTTT. Translated: CAWNVPRGGLFF.

CDR3 nucleotides: TGTGCCAGCAGTGAAGGACAGGGGAGAAATCAGCCCCAGCATTTT. This codes for CASSEGQGRNQPQHF. The rearrangement uses TRBV2 and TRBJ1-5; the match to TRBD1 covers 8 bases. Germline lookup yields CDR1 SNHLY and CDR2 FYNNEI. The CDR3 length is 15 residues. Trimming cost V 1 base and J 4 bases; bases outside gene matches: 3.

The genes are TRBV19 and TRBJ2-7; 14 bases align to TRBD2. The V and J ends lost 5 bases and 0 bases, in that order; junction bases with no gene match: 9. This CDR3 spans 18 amino acids. Germline V gives CDR1 LNHDA, CDR2 SQIVND (reference sequence). The chain's CDR3 is CASSFGLAGGPTSYEQYF. The CDR3 DNA follows: TGTGCCAGTAGTTTTGGACTAGCGGGAGGACCCACCTCCTACGAGCAGTACTTC.

CDR3 region: CASSLGGLSGNTIYF. For the CDR3, the DNA is TGTGCCAGCAGTCTGGGGGGTCTCTCTGGAAACACCATATATTTT. The chain combines TRBV25-1 with TRBJ1-3; D perhaps matches TRBD1 (5 bases). The germline V and J ends were trimmed by 5 bases and 0 bases, with 11 bases remaining between them. The CDR3 totals 15 residues. Germline CDR1 and CDR2: MGHDK and SYGVNS.

The J gene is TRBJ1-5, the V gene TRBV4-1, with D maybe TRBD1 (5 bases). The V and J ends lost 9 bases and 0 bases respectively, with 15 bases between them. The germline V gene has CDR1 MGHRA and CDR2 YSYEKL. The CDR3 consists of 15 residues. The DNA of the CDR3 is TGCGCCAGTTCCCGGACAAGCGATAGCAATCAGCCCCAGCATTTT. The encoded protein is CASSRTSDSNQPQHF.

The rearrangement joins TRBV12-3 or TRBV12-4 to TRBJ2-5, with D possibly matching TRBD2 (5 bases). V was trimmed by 10 bases and J by 3 bases, leaving 15 bases between them. The CDR3 totals 13 residues. The CDR3 reads CATTGMKKETQYF. CDR3 sequence (DNA): TGTGCCACCACCGGGATGAAAAAAGAGACCCAGTACTTC.

This rearrangement joins TRBV5-1 to TRBJ2-5; D may be TRBD1 or TRBD2 (5 bases each). The CDR3 contains 14 residues. Germline V gene lookup returns CDR1 SGHRS and CDR2 YFSETQ. Trimming pared 0 bases from V and 2 bases from J, leaving 8 bases between. This CDR3 is CASSLGDVQETQYF. The CDR3 DNA follows: TGCGCCAGCAGCTTGGGGGACGTACAAGAGACCCAGTACTTC.

This clone was seen once. The chain links TRBV4-3 to TRBJ2-6; maybe TRBD1 (5 bases). The germline V gene has CDR1 LGHNA and CDR2 YSLEER. CDR3 size: 19 residues. Trimming removed 0 bases at V and 0 bases at J, with 15 bases between. The chain's CDR3 is CASSQERQGRGSGANVLTF. CDR3 nucleotide sequence: TGCGCCAGCAGCCAAGAAAGGCAGGGAAGAGGCTCTGGGGCCAACGTCCTGACTTTC.

The chain is built from TRBV28 and TRBJ1-3, with a possible D match to TRBD1 (6 bases). This CDR3 is 16 amino acids long. Germline-derived CDR1 and CDR2 are MDHEN and SYDVKM. The germline V and J ends were trimmed by 5 bases and 4 bases, with 18 bases remaining between them. In DNA form, the CDR3 reads TGTGCCAGCAGTCCCCCTTTGGGGGCGAGGGGAAACACCATATATTTT. Its protein is CASSPPLGARGNTIYF. The full variable domain, completed using reference TRBV28 and TRBJ1-3, is DVKVTQSSRYLVKRTGEKVFLECVQDMDHENMFWYRQDPGLGLRLIYFSYDVKMKEKGDIPEGYSVSREKKERFSLILESASTNQTSMYLCASSPPLGARGNTIYFGEGSWLTVV.

This clone was seen once. The chain is built from TRBV30 and TRBJ1-2, with D maybe TRBD1 (6 bases). The CDR3 sequence is 15 residues long. Germline V gives CDR1 GTSNPN, CDR2 SVGIG (reference sequence). V was pared by 0 bases and J by 2 bases, with 13 bases between. This CDR3 is CAWSVGTNGNYGYTF. The CDR3 DNA follows: TGTGCCTGGAGTGTAGGGACAAACGGGAACTATGGCTACACCTTC.

The V and J genes are TRBV19 and TRBJ2-7; D may correspond to TRBD1 or TRBD2 (7 bases each). Germline V gene sequence: CDR1 LNHDA, CDR2 SQIVND (reference sequence). Trimming took off 9 bases at V and 0 bases at J, with 9 bases between the two ends. The CDR3 is made up of 12 amino acids. CDR3: CASRGGSYEQYF. The CDR3 DNA follows: TGTGCCAGCAGGGGGGGCTCCTACGAGCAGTACTTC.

The V and J genes are TRBV14 and TRBJ1-1; D is ambiguous. Trimming pared 4 bases from V and 1 base from J, leaving 10 bases between. CDR3 length: 14 amino acids. Germline loops: CDR1 SGHDN, CDR2 FVKESK. The CDR3 is CASSLLSGNTEAFF. The CDR3 DNA reads as TGTGCCAGCAGCCTCCTGTCGGGGAACACTGAAGCTTTCTTT.

The chain joins TRBV28 to TRBJ2-5, with 9 bases matching TRBD2. With 2 bases clipped from V and 6 bases from J, the junction kept 4 bases outside the gene matches. The CDR3 is 14 residues long. Looked up from germline, CDR1 is MDHEN and CDR2 is SYDVKM. The CDR3 sequence: CASSLVAGGQTQYF. The CDR3, as DNA: TGTGCCAGCAGTTTAGTGGCGGGGGGGCAGACCCAGTACTTC.

This clone turned up a few times. This CDR3 reads CASSAISSSGTQYF. The CDR3 nucleotides read TGTGCCAGCAGTGCGATCTCGAGTTCCGGGACCCAGTACTTC. The V call is TRBV27, the J call TRBJ2-5; no definite D call. From germline, CDR1 is MNHEY and CDR2 SMNVEV (reference sequence). The CDR3 contains 14 residues. The V and J ends lost 5 bases and 7 bases respectively, with 17 bases between them.

The V gene is TRBV7-2, the J gene TRBJ2-5, with 8 bases matching TRBD2. V was pared by 4 bases and J by 0 bases, with 4 bases of the junction left unmatched. The CDR3 is 15 residues long. Germline CDR1 SGHTA, CDR2 FQGNSA. The CDR3 is CASSSNSGDQETQYF. The DNA of the CDR3 is TGTGCCAGCAGCTCTAATAGCGGGGACCAAGAGACCCAGTACTTC.

The rearrangement links TRBV19 to TRBJ2-6; D ambiguous. Germline-derived CDR1 and CDR2 are LNHDA and SQIVND (reference sequence). V was trimmed by 1 base and J by 4 bases, leaving 5 bases between them. The CDR3 has 14 amino acids. The CDR3 sequence: CASSIVAGANVLTF. The DNA of the CDR3 is TGTGCCAGTAGTATAGTTGCCGGGGCCAACGTCCTGACTTTC.

The CDR3 region is CASSAVGGSTGELFF. CDR3 sequence (DNA): TGTGCCAGCAGTGCAGTTGGGGGGAGCACCGGGGAGCTGTTTTTT. The chain employs TRBV27 and TRBJ2-2; TRBD2 is a possible D gene (6 bases). Trimming cost V 5 bases and J 4 bases, with 14 bases left between them. CDR1 is MNHEY, CDR2 SMNVEV, per germline (reference sequence). The CDR3 contains 15 residues.

The chain uses TRBV4-1 and TRBJ1-1; D is unclear. The CDR3 length is 17 residues. The germline V gene has CDR1 MGHRA and CDR2 YSYEKL. Deletions cut 4 bases from V and 0 bases from J, with 18 bases between. CDR3 sequence (DNA): TGCGCCAGCAGCCCTAGGTGGCGGGGATCACTGAACACTGAAGCTTTCTTT. This translates into CASSPRWRGSLNTEAFF.

This clone turned up a few times. In nucleotides, the CDR3 is TGTGCCAGCAGCGTAGATCCAGCGGGAAACTACGAGCAGTACTTC. Residues: CASSVDPAGNYEQYF. V gene TRBV9 combines with J gene TRBJ2-7; 7 nucleotides line up with TRBD2. The CDR3 covers 15 residues. Germline V lookup: CDR1 SGDLS, CDR2 YYNGEE. V dropped 0 bases and J dropped 3; count of bases not matched to a gene: 6.

The chain employs TRBV21-1 and TRBJ1-5; the table's D call of TRBD1 was not tested on the DNA. TRBV21-1 is classified as a pseudogene. The CDR3 totals 17 residues. The CDR3: CASSKGGQPYSNQPQHF. The DNA of the CDR3 is TGTGCCAGCAGCAAAGGGGGACAGCCCTATAGCAATCAGCCCCAGCATTTT.

This clone came up once. The gene calls are TRBV7-3 and TRBJ1-1; D call uncertain. The ends were cut back, 1 base at V and 1 base at J, with 10 bases in the middle. This CDR3 region has 15 residues. Per the germline V gene, CDR1 is SGHTA and CDR2 is FQGTGA. DNA for the CDR3: TGTGCCAGCAGCTTAAGAGGTCTGGGGAACACTGAAGCTTTCTTT. This encodes CASSLRGLGNTEAFF.